These 25 T cell receptor beta chains share one sample of origin, sequenced in a study of CD8+CD57+ T cells in acquired aplastic anemia. Profiling that covered TCR beta VDJ and CDR3 relied on genomic DNA as its template. TCRdb analysed the reads with MiXCR anew, one entry per CDR3 protein. The sample has 100,000 to 150,000 distinct CDR3 sequences; about 48% are singletons. Sequencing used sorted CD4+, CD8+, or CD8+CD57+ T cells (not recorded which) from PBMCs. The source is a human donor in good health, serving as a control.

This clonotype was observed many times. V and J are TRBV7-2 and TRBJ1-5; unclear D gene. CDR3 length: 15 amino acids. Trimming stripped 0 bases from V and 1 base from J, with 7 bases between. CDR1 and CDR2 from the germline V gene are SGHTA and FQGNSA. DNA for the CDR3: TGTGCCAGCAGCTTAGCTCCAGTGAGCAATCAGCCCCAGCATTTT. This gives the protein CASSLAPVSNQPQHF.

Turning to this clonotype: Just one base apart from a much larger clone, this may be a read error. The rearrangement links TRBV12-5 to TRBJ2-7; TRBD2 matches at 7 bases. Germline CDR1 LGHNT, CDR2 FRNRAP. This CDR3 is 16 amino acids long. Trimming took 1 base from V and 6 from J; bases not matched to a gene: 12. The CDR3 bases are TGTGCTAGTGGTTTGGCCTCCGGGACTACCCCAACCGAGCAGTACTTC. This gives the protein CASGLASGTTPTEQYF.

This clonotype was found many times. The chain links TRBV6-1 to TRBJ1-2; D gene unclear. Germline assignment: CDR1 MNHNS and CDR2 SASEGT. The CDR3 runs to 12 residues. Trimming pared 7 bases from V and 3 bases from J, leaving 9 bases between. The CDR3 nucleotides read TGTGCCAGCAAAAGGCTCGACTATGGCTACACCTTC. Its translation is CASKRLDYGYTF.

Remarks on this clonotype: The junction does not match germline at one end; this may be a read error. This chain connects TRBV19 to TRBJ1-2; tentative D call: TRBD1 (5 bases). The CDR3 loop spans 13 amino acids. Per germline, CDR1 LNHDA and CDR2 SQIVND (reference sequence). The CDR3: CASSVEGFYGYTF. In DNA form, the CDR3 reads TGTGCCAGTAGTGTAGAGGGGTTCTATGGCTACACCTTC.

In its sample, this clonotype was seen many times. The J gene is TRBJ2-1, the V gene TRBV20-1; 11 positions match TRBD1. The CDR3 is made up of 17 amino acids. The germline V gene encodes CDR1 DFQATT and CDR2 SNEGSKA (reference sequence). V lost 2 bases, J lost 5 bases, and 11 bases stayed unmatched. The CDR3 sequence is CSARKINRDRGDNEQFF. The CDR3 DNA is TGCAGTGCTAGAAAAATTAACCGGGACAGGGGGGACAATGAGCAGTTCTTC.

The sample holds many counts of this clonotype. CDR3 DNA: TGTGCCAGCAGCTCCCCGGGACAGTTCGACGAGCAGTACTTC. It is translated as CASSSPGQFDEQYF. This sequence joins TRBV7-8 and TRBJ2-7; 7 nucleotides match TRBD1. The length of the CDR3 is 14 residues. Trimming cost V 4 bases and J 5 bases; bases outside gene matches: 8. CDR1 and CDR2 from the germline V gene are SGHVS and FQNEAQ.

This clonotype was detected many times. The rearrangement uses TRBV5-5 and TRBJ1-3, with D hard to call. V was clipped by 4 bases and J by 0 bases, with 11 bases between them. The CDR3 has 15 amino acids. Germline assignment: CDR1 SGHKS and CDR2 YYEKEE (reference sequence). The CDR3 sequence: CASSAGRNSGNTIYF. CDR3 nucleotides: TGTGCCAGCAGCGCCGGGCGGAACTCTGGAAACACCATATATTTT.

The CDR3, as DNA: TGTGCCAGCAGCTCTGACAGGGCCTCAAGCACAGATACGCAGTATTTT. Translating gives CASSSDRASSTDTQYF. V is TRBV7-3 and J is TRBJ2-3; TRBD1 agrees at 7 bases. The CDR3 totals 16 residues. The junction had 7 bases not matched to a gene; V was cut back by 4 bases and J by 0 bases. The germline gives CDR1 SGHTA, CDR2 FQGTGA. Complete variable domain (other parts from reference TRBV7-3 and TRBJ2-3): GAGVSQTPSNKVTEKGKYVELRCDPISGHTALYWYRQSLGQGPEFLIYFQGTGAADDSGLPNDRFFAVRPEGSVSTLKIQRTERGDSAVYLCASSSDRASSTDTQYFGPGTRLTVL.

The table lists this clonotype with many counts. The V and J genes are TRBV7-2 and TRBJ2-5; TRBD1 agrees at 8 bases. V was pared by 3 bases and J by 5 bases, with 5 bases of the junction left unmatched. CDR3 length: 14 amino acids. Germline V CDR1 and CDR2: SGHTA, FQGNSA. The CDR3 loop reads CASSFGQGRETQYF. In DNA, the CDR3 is TGTGCCAGCAGCTTTGGACAGGGAAGGGAGACCCAGTACTTC.

At least ten counts were recorded for this clonotype. The chain links TRBV5-5 to TRBJ2-2, with a tentative D call TRBD2 (6 bases). The germline V and J ends were trimmed by 3 bases and 8 bases, with 14 bases remaining between them. This CDR3 region has 14 residues. Per the germline V gene, CDR1 is SGHKS and CDR2 is YYEKEE (reference sequence). CDR3 in amino acids: CASSSGDSRGELFF. The CDR3 nucleotides read TGTGCCAGCAGCTCGGGGGACTCACGAGGGGAGCTGTTTTTT.

This clonotype was seen ten or more times. V gene TRBV30 combines with J gene TRBJ1-1; no definite D call. The CDR3 runs to 13 residues. V lost 1 base and J lost 0, with 6 bases in between. Germline CDR1 reads GTSNPN; CDR2 reads SVGIG (reference sequence). The CDR3 sequence is CAWSESMNTEAFF. The CDR3 region has the DNA TGTGCCTGGAGTGAGTCAATGAACACTGAAGCTTTCTTT. The full variable domain, its missing parts supplied by reference TRBV30 and TRBJ1-1, is SQTIHQWPATLVQPVGSPLSLECTVEGTSNPNLYWYRQAAGRGLQLLFYSVGIGQISSEVPQNLSASRPQDRQFILSSKKLLLSDSGFYLCAWSESMNTEAFFGQGTRLTVV.

The CDR3 DNA sequence: TGCAGCGCCAGATCCGGGGCAGGGGCTGGCTACACCTTC. As protein: CSARSGAGAGYTF. The chain uses TRBV29-1 and TRBJ1-2, with D perhaps TRBD1 (6 bases). Trimming cost V 7 bases and J 7 bases, with 19 bases left between them. Germline CDR1 is SQVTM and CDR2 is ANQGSEA. The CDR3 is made up of 13 amino acids. Filled out from reference TRBV29-1 and TRBJ1-2, the complete variable domain reads SAVISQKPSRDICQRGTSLTIQCQVDSQVTMMFWYRQQPGQSLTLIATANQGSEATYESGFVIDKFPISRPNLTFSTLTVSNMSPEDSSIYLCSARSGAGAGYTFGSGTRLTVV.

CDR3 nucleotides: TGCAGCGTTGTGCTGGCGGGGGGTCCCACAGATACGCAGTATTTT. Protein: CSVVLAGGPTDTQYF. This sequence joins TRBV29-1 and TRBJ2-3; 8 bases agree with TRBD2. V gave up 4 bases and J gave up 2 bases; unmatched junction bases: 8. This CDR3 has 15 amino acids. Germline V gives CDR1 SQVTM, CDR2 ANQGSEA.

This clonotype was counted at least ten times. The chain carries TRBV19 and TRBJ2-7; D call uncertain. The CDR3 runs to 11 residues. V lost 8 bases, J lost 3 bases, and 8 bases lay in between. Germline CDR1 is LNHDA and CDR2 is SQIVND (reference sequence). CDR3 in DNA: TGTGCCAGTGCCTCGGGCTACGAGCAGTACTTC. Its protein is CASASGYEQYF.

This clonotype was counted only a few times. The rearrangement uses TRBV7-9 and TRBJ2-5; no definite D call. V was trimmed by 0 bases and J by 5 bases, leaving 7 bases between them. The CDR3 extends over 13 amino acids. CDR1 SEHNR and CDR2 FQNEAQ come from the germline V gene (reference sequence). The CDR3 nucleotides read TGTGCCAGCAGCTTAGCTAGGCGGGAGACCCAGTACTTC. As protein: CASSLARRETQYF.

CDR3 in amino acids: CASSEGSSGDEQFF. The CDR3 bases are TGTGCCAGCAGTGAAGGTAGCTCAGGGGATGAGCAGTTCTTC. This chain joins TRBV6-4 and TRBJ2-1; D may be TRBD1 (6 bases). This CDR3 region has 14 residues. Trimming pared 3 bases from V and 8 bases from J, leaving 14 bases between. CDR1 and CDR2 from the germline V gene are MRHNA and SNTAGT.

A few counts support this clonotype. V usage is TRBV30 and J usage is TRBJ2-2, with no clear D. The ends were cut back, 0 bases at V and 5 bases at J, with 13 bases in the middle. There are 15 residues in the CDR3. Germline CDR1 GTSNPN, CDR2 SVGIG (reference sequence). CDR3 bases: TGTGCCTGGAGTGTACATGGTGGGATAACCGGGGAGCTGTTTTTT. Translating it yields CAWSVHGGITGELFF.

This clonotype showed up just a few times. The chain couples TRBV11-3 to TRBJ1-4; no definite D call. This CDR3 region has 16 residues. In germline, CDR1 is SGHNT, CDR2 YENEEA. V gave up 5 bases and J gave up 4 bases, with 17 bases separating them. In nucleotides, the CDR3 is TGTGCCAGCAGCCCCCGGGAGAGTGTAAATAATGAAAAACTGTTTTTT. This codes for CASSPRESVNNEKLFF.

V and J are TRBV6-5 and TRBJ1-2; D is perhaps TRBD1 (6 bases). V shed 2 bases and J shed 4 bases, with 11 bases lying between them. Germline V lookup: CDR1 MNHEY, CDR2 SVGAGI. The CDR3 is made up of 14 amino acids. The CDR3 DNA follows: TGTGCCAGCAGTTACGCCCGGGACACCTATGGCTACACCTTC. This translates into CASSYARDTYGYTF.

In its sample, this clonotype was seen many times. The chain carries TRBV12-3 or TRBV12-4 and TRBJ1-5, with D possibly matching TRBD1 (6 bases). This CDR3 has 13 residues. Trimming left V 6 bases short and J 7 bases short, with 13 bases between. The CDR3 sequence is CASSKKGDQPQHF. The CDR3 DNA sequence: TGTGCCAGCAGCAAAAAGGGGGACCAGCCCCAGCATTTT.

This clonotype has more than one count but fewer than ten. The V gene is TRBV24-1, the J gene TRBJ1-1; D ambiguous. Germline V gene sequence: CDR1 KGHDR, CDR2 SFDVKD. With 3 bases removed from V and 1 base from J, the gap between germline ends came to 8 bases. This CDR3 is 14 amino acids long. The CDR3 region is CATSDGLGNTEAFF. The CDR3 nucleotides are TGTGCCACCAGTGATGGGTTAGGGAACACTGAAGCTTTCTTT.

The J gene is TRBJ1-5, the V gene TRBV2; D remains unclear. V lost 6 bases and J lost 7, with 10 bases in between. Germline V gene data show CDR1 as SNHLY and CDR2 as FYNNEI. The CDR3 consists of 12 residues. The CDR3 sequence: CASRTDGQPQHF. Here the CDR3 DNA reads TGTGCCAGCAGGACTGACGGACAGCCCCAGCATTTT.

The V call is TRBV12-3 or TRBV12-4, the J call TRBJ2-2; D not resolved. This CDR3 region has 13 residues. Trimming shortened V by 5 bases and J by 5 bases, and 9 bases separated the two germline ends. CDR3 protein: CASSPRLTGELFF. The CDR3 DNA is TGTGCCAGCAGTCCTCGGTTAACCGGGGAGCTGTTTTTT.

This clonotype was recorded at least ten times. This chain links TRBV6-2 or TRBV6-3 with TRBJ1-3; 10 bases align to TRBD1. Trimming cost V 10 bases and J 5 bases; bases outside gene matches: 14. This CDR3 has 16 amino acids. Germline-derived CDR1 and CDR2 are MNHEY and SVGEGT. The CDR3 sequence is CATLPTGTGVRNTIYF. The CDR3 DNA follows: TGTGCCACCCTCCCGACCGGGACAGGGGTTCGAAACACCATATATTTT.

This clonotype has ten or more counts. Germline is not matched at one junction end, which may reflect a read error. The rearrangement uses TRBV6-5 and TRBJ1-2; 8 bases align to TRBD1. Germline V gives CDR1 MNHEY, CDR2 SVGAGI. CDR3 length: 15 amino acids. The CDR3 DNA sequence: TGTGCCAGCAGCTACTCAGGGGGCGGCTTTAAAGGCTACACCTTC. Amino acid sequence: CASSYSGGGFKGYTF.